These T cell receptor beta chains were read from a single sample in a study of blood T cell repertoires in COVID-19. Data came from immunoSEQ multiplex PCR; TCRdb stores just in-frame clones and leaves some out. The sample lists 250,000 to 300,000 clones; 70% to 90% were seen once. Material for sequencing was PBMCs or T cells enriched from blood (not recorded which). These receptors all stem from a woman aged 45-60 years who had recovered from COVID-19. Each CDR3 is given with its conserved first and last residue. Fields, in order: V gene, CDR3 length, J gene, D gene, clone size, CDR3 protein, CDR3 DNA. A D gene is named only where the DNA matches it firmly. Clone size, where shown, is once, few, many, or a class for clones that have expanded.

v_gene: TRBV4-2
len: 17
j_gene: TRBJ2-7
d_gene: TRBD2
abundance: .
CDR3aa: CASSQGATVGLAYEQYF
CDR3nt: TGTGCCAGCAGCCAAGGGGCGACGGTCGGACTAGCTTACGAGCAGTACTTC

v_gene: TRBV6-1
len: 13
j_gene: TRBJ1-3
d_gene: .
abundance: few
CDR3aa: CASSESSGNTIYF
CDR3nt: TGTGCCAGCAGTGAGAGCTCTGGAAACACCATATATTTT

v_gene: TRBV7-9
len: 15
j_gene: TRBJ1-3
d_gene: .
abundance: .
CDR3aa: CASSPQGVSGNTIYF
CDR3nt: TGTGCCAGCAGCCCCCAAGGAGTCTCTGGAAACACCATATATTTT

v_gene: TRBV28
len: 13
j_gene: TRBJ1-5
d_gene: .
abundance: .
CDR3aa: CASEAGGNQPQHF
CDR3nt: TGTGCCAGCGAGGCGGGGGGTAATCAGCCCCAGCATTTT

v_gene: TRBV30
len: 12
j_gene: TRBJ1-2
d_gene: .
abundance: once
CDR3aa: CAFRDTNYGYTF
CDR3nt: TGTGCTTTTCGGGATACTAACTATGGCTACACCTTC

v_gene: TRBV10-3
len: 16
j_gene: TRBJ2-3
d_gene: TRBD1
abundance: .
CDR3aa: CAISQQGRCSTDTQYF
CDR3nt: TGTGCCATCAGCCAACAGGGGAGATGCAGCACAGATACGCAGTATTTT

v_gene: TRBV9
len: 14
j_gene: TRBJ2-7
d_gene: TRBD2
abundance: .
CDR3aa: CASSVGGLGDEQYF
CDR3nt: TGTGCCAGCAGCGTAGGGGGACTAGGAGACGAGCAGTACTTC

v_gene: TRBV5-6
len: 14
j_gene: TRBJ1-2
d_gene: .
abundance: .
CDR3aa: CASSLRQLIVGYTF
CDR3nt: TGTGCCAGCAGCTTAAGACAGCTTATTGTTGGCTACACCTTC

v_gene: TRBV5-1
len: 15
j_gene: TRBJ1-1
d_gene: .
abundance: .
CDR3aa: CASTDQGQLNTEAFF
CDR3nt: TGCGCCAGCACGGATCAGGGACAACTGAACACTGAAGCTTTCTTT

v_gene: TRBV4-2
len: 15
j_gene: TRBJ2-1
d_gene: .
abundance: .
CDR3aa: CASSQDRREDNEQFF
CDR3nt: TGTGCCAGCAGCCAAGATCGACGGGAAGACAATGAGCAGTTCTTC

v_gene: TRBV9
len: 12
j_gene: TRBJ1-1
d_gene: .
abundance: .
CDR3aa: CASEGGNTEAFF
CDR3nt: TGTGCCAGCGAAGGCGGTAACACTGAAGCTTTCTTT

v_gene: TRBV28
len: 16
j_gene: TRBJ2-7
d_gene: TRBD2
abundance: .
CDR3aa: CASSLYPTSGSDEQYF
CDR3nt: TGTGCCAGCAGTTTATACCCGACTAGCGGGAGTGACGAGCAGTACTTC

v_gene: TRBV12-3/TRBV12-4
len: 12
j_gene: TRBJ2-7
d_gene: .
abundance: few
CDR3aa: CASSLAPYEQYF
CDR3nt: TGTGCCAGCAGTCTCGCGCCCTACGAGCAGTACTTC

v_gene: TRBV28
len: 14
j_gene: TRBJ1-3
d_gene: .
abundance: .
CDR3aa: CASGSPGGRNTIYF
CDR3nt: TGTGCCAGCGGTAGTCCCGGGGGGAGAAACACCATATATTTT

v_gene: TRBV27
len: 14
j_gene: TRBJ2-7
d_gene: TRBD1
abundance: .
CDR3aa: CASSFTGQSYEQYF
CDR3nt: TGTGCCAGCAGTTTTACGGGACAGAGCTACGAGCAGTACTTC

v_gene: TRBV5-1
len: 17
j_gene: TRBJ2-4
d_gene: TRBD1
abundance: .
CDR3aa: CASSKRGQGEAKNIQYF
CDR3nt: TGCGCCAGCAGCAAACGAGGACAGGGAGAAGCCAAAAACATTCAGTACTTC

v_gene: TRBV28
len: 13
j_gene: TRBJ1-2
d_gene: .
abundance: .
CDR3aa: CASSLSTHYGYTF
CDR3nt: TGTGCCAGCAGTTTAAGTACCCACTACGGCTACACCTTC

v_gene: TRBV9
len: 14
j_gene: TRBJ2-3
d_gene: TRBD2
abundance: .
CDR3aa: CASSARLAGVTQYF
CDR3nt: TGTGCCAGCAGCGCCAGACTAGCGGGGGTTACGCAGTATTTT

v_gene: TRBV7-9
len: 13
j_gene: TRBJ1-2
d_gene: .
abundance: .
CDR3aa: CASSLAQVYGYTF
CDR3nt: TGTGCCAGCAGCTTAGCACAGGTCTATGGCTACACCTTC

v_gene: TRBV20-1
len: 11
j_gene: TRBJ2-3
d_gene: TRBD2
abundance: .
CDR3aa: CSAGLAGMQYF
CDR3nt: TGCAGTGCTGGACTAGCGGGAATGCAGTATTTT

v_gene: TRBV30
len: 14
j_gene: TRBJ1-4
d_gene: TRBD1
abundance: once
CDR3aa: CAWSRDRDGEKLFF
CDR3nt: TGTGCCTGGAGTAGGGACAGGGACGGGGAAAAACTGTTTTTT

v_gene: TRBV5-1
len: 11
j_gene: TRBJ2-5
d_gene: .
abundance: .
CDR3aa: CASRQEETQYF
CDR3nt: TGCGCCAGCAGACAGGAAGAGACCCAGTACTTC

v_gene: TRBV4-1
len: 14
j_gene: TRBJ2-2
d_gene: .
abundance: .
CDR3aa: CASSPRQVDGELFF
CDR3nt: TGCGCCAGCAGCCCTCGACAGGTCGACGGGGAGCTGTTTTTT

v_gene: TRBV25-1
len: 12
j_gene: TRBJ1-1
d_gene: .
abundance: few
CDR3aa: CAGRRQNTEAFF
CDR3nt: TGTGCCGGTCGGAGGCAGAACACTGAAGCTTTCTTT

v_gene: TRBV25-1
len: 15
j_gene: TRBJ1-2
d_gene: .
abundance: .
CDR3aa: CASSDRRATNYGYTF
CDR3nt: TGTGCCAGCAGTGACAGGCGGGCCACTAACTATGGCTACACCTTC

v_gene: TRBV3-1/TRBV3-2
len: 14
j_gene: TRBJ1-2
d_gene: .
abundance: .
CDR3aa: CASSPTRGIGGYTF
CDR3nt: TGTGCCAGCAGCCCAACTCGTGGTATTGGTGGCTACACCTTC

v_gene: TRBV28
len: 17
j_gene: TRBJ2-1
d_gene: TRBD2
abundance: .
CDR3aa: CASISSRAGGPGNEQFF
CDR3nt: TGTGCCAGCATCTCATCGAGAGCGGGAGGGCCCGGGAATGAGCAGTTCTTC

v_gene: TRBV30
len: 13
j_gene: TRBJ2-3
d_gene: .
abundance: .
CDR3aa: CACNTQSTDTQYF
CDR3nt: TGTGCCTGCAACACGCAAAGCACAGATACGCAGTATTTT

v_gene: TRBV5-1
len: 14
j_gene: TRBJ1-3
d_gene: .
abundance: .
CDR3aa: CASSLREGGNTIYF
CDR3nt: TGCGCCAGCAGCTTGCGAGAGGGCGGAAACACCATATATTTT

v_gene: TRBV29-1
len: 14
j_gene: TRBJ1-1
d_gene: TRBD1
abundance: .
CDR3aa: CSVAVQGGVTEAFF
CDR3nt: TGCAGCGTTGCGGTACAGGGGGGTGTCACTGAAGCTTTCTTT

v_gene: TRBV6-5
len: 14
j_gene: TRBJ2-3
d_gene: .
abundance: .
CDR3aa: CASSKGVYTDTQYF
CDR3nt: TGTGCCAGCAGTAAGGGGGTCTACACAGATACGCAGTATTTT

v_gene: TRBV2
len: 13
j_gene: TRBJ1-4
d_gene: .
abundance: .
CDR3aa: CASSAGIYEKLFF
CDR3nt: TGTGCCAGCAGCGCAGGGATATATGAAAAACTGTTTTTT

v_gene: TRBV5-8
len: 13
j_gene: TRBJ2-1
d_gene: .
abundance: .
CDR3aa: CASSLDPGNEQFF
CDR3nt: TGTGCCAGCAGCTTGGATCCAGGGAATGAGCAGTTCTTC

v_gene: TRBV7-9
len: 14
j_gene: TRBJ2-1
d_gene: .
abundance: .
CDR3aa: CASSLEVGNNEQFF
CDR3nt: TGTGCCAGCAGCTTAGAAGTCGGGAACAATGAGCAGTTCTTC

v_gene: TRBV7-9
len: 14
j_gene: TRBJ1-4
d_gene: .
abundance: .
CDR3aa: CASSSTGGREKLFF
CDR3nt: TGTGCCAGCAGCTCAACTGGGGGCAGGGAAAAACTGTTTTTT

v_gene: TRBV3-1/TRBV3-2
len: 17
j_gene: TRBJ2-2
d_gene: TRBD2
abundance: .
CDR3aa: CASSREGLAGGFGELFF
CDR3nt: TGTGCCAGCAGCCGAGAAGGACTAGCGGGAGGGTTCGGGGAGCTGTTTTTT

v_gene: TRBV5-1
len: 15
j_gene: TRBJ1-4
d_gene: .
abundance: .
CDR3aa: CASGAQVGPNEKLFF
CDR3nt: TGCGCCAGCGGTGCCCAAGTGGGGCCTAATGAAAAACTGTTTTTT

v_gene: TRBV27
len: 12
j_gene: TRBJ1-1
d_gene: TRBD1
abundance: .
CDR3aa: CASSHQGAGAFF
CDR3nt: TGTGCCAGCAGCCATCAGGGGGCGGGCGCTTTCTTT

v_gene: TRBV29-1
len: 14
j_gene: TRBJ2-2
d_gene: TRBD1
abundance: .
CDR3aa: CSGWDRANTGELFF
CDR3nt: TGCAGCGGCTGGGACAGGGCGAACACCGGGGAGCTGTTTTTT

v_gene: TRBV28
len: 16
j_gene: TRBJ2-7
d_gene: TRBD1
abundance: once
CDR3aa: CASSLWGQNYPYEQYF
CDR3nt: TGTGCCAGCAGTTTATGGGGACAGAACTATCCCTACGAGCAGTACTTC

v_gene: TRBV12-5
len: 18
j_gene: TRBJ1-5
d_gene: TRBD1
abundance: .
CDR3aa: CASVTPGQGFNFGKPQHF
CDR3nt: TGTGCTAGTGTTACCCCGGGACAGGGATTTAATTTTGGTAAGCCCCAGCATTTT

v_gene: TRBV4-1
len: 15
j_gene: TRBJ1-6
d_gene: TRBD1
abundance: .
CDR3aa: CASSQKSGTELPLHF
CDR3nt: TGCGCCAGCAGCCAAAAATCCGGGACAGAGTTACCCCTCCACTTT

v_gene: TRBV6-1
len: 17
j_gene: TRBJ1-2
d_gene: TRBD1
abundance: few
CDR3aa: CASSAGTAQTFNYGYTF
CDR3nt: TGTGCCAGCAGTGCAGGGACAGCCCAAACCTTTAACTATGGCTACACCTTC

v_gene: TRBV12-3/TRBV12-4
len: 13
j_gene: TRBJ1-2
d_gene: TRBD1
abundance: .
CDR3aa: CASSRDSFYGYTF
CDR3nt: TGTGCCAGCAGCCGGGACAGCTTCTATGGCTACACCTTC

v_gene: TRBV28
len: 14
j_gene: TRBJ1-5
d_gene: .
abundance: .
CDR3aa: CASIPGRGNQPQHF
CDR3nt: TGTGCCAGCATTCCCGGCCGGGGTAATCAGCCCCAGCATTTT

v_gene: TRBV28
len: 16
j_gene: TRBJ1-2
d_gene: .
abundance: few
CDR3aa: CASTPRRTIPNYGYTF
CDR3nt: TGTGCCAGCACCCCCCGTAGGACAATCCCCAACTATGGCTACACCTTC